What follows are 23 T cell receptor beta chains derived from one specimen sequenced in a study of blood T cells in healthy people across ages. It was with a sample-barcoded 5' primer and a J-beta primer mix that a second PCR of about 7 to 12 cycles was run. TCRdb used MiXCR to reprocess the 5' RACE reads, holding one entry per CDR3 protein. The sample includes about 930,000 distinct CDR3 sequences, around 29% of them seen just once. These data also featured in a second study, about T cells of mothers and their children.

Sequencing was performed on blood. Receptor source: a woman aged 40 to 50 in good health.

This clonotype was detected only once. This sequence joins TRBV7-2 and TRBJ1-1, with no clear D. The CDR3 totals 13 residues. V was cut by 3 bases and J by 6 bases, with 11 bases left in between. Germline V CDR1 and CDR2: SGHTA, FQGNSA. The CDR3 coding sequence is TGTGCCAGCAGCTTTGGCTCACCGGCTGAAGCTTTCTTT. Translating it yields CASSFGSPAEAFF.

This clonotype was detected once. The chain links TRBV12-3 or TRBV12-4 to TRBJ1-6; maybe TRBD1 (5 bases). The CDR3 is 14 residues long. Trimming left V 7 bases short and J 6 bases short, with 13 bases between. CDR3 protein: CASTFQGSNSPLHF. The CDR3 DNA is TGTGCCAGCACTTTCCAGGGAAGTAATTCACCCCTCCACTTT.

This clonotype has a handful of counts. The V call is TRBV20-1, the J call TRBJ2-1; 9 nucleotides match TRBD1. CDR1 and CDR2 (germline): DFQATT, SNEGSKA (reference sequence). The ends lost 5 bases at V and 7 bases at J; junction bases unmatched: 9. The CDR3 is made up of 14 amino acids. CDR3 coding DNA: TGCAGTGCTTGCCGGGACAGGGTTGGGAATGAGCAGTTCTTC. Translation gives CSACRDRVGNEQFF.

In its sample, this clonotype was seen many times. The J gene is TRBJ2-6, the V gene TRBV6-2 or TRBV6-3, with 8 bases that match TRBD1. Germline CDR1 is MNHEY and CDR2 is SVGEGT. V lost 3 bases to trimming and J lost 0 bases; unmatched junction nucleotides: 1. CDR3 length: 16 residues. Written as DNA, the CDR3 is TGTGCCAGCAGTTATACAGGGGGCTCTGGGGCCAACGTCCTGACTTTC. It codes for CASSYTGGSGANVLTF.

Comment on this clonotype: This may be a read error: a much more frequent sequence differs by one nucleotide. This chain links TRBV18 with TRBJ2-1, with D possibly TRBD2 on 6 matching bases. Germline V lookup: CDR1 KGHSH, CDR2 LQKENI. The CDR3 is 14 amino acids. Trimming took 5 bases from V and 5 from J, leaving 13 bases between them. CDR3: CASSSTSSHNEQFF. In DNA, the CDR3 is TGTGCCAGCTCATCAACTAGCAGCCACAATGAGCAGTTCTTC.

The chain recombines TRBV6-5 with TRBJ2-5, with D perhaps TRBD1 or TRBD2 (5 bases each). Germline CDR1 is MNHEY and CDR2 is SVGAGI. There are 14 residues in the CDR3. The germline V and J ends were trimmed by 0 bases and 5 bases, with 10 bases remaining between them. CDR3 protein: CASSYSKGTETQYF. In DNA form, the CDR3 reads TGTGCCAGCAGTTACTCGAAGGGGACGGAGACCCAGTACTTC.

This clonotype has just a few counts. The rearrangement links TRBV6-5 to TRBJ1-4; the D is unclear. This CDR3 contains 14 residues. CDR1 is MNHEY, CDR2 SVGAGI, per germline. The V end lost 5 bases, the J end lost 10 bases, and 17 bases lay between the germline ends. Written as DNA, the CDR3 is TGTGCCAGCAGTCACGAGAAAGCTGGGAGAAAACTGTTTTTT. Translated: CASSHEKAGRKLFF.

The chain is built from TRBV6-6 and TRBJ2-1, with 13 nucleotides matching TRBD2. This CDR3 comprises 16 residues. Trimming cost V 5 bases and J 8 bases; bases outside gene matches: 9. Germline CDR1 and CDR2: MNHNY and SVGAGI (reference sequence). The CDR3 sequence: CASSRRLAGGSDEQFF. The CDR3 coding sequence is TGTGCCAGCAGTCGACGACTAGCGGGGGGATCCGATGAGCAGTTCTTC.

This clonotype showed up just a few times. The V and J genes are TRBV12-3 or TRBV12-4 and TRBJ2-2; D ambiguous. The CDR3 totals 17 residues. V was cut by 3 bases and J by 2 bases, with 16 bases left in between. The CDR3 DNA reads TGTGCCAGCAGTTTTTATGGGCTTTCCCTCAACACCGGGGAGCTGTTTTTT. Translation gives CASSFYGLSLNTGELFF.

The chain has TRBV20-1 and TRBJ2-1; D perhaps matches TRBD1 (6 bases). There are 11 residues in the CDR3. CDR1 is DFQATT, CDR2 SNEGSKA, per germline (reference sequence). V was pared by 5 bases and J by 5 bases, with 7 bases between. The CDR3 nucleotides read TGCAGTGCTTACAGGGACAATGAGCAGTTCTTC. This translates into CSAYRDNEQFF.

The sample holds many counts of this clonotype. This chain uses TRBV18 with TRBJ2-7, with 10 bases lining up with TRBD1. J lost 6 bases, V lost 3 bases, and 5 bases had no gene match. The CDR3 contains 14 residues. In germline, CDR1 is KGHSH, CDR2 LQKENI. The CDR3 DNA follows: TGTGCCAGCTCACCCGGGACAGGGGCGCGCGAGCAGTACTTC. Encoded protein: CASSPGTGAREQYF.

The sample holds many counts of this clonotype. V gene TRBV2 combines with J gene TRBJ1-2, with 7 bases lining up with TRBD1. After removal of 5 bases from V and 2 bases from J, the junction contained 5 bases not matched to a gene. There are 14 residues in the CDR3. Per germline, CDR1 SNHLY and CDR2 FYNNEI. CDR3 bases: TGTGCCAGCAGTACGGGACAGTTGAACTATGGCTACACCTTC. Residues: CASSTGQLNYGYTF.

There are many counts of this clonotype. The chain uses TRBV20-1 and TRBJ2-1; D is undetermined. CDR1 and CDR2 (germline): DFQATT, SNEGSKA (reference sequence). The CDR3 runs 15 residues. V was trimmed by 4 bases and J by 6 bases, leaving 19 bases between them. The CDR3 loop reads CSANTYVLAFNEQFF. The CDR3 nucleotides read TGCAGTGCTAATACGTACGTCCTGGCGTTCAATGAGCAGTTCTTC.

Comment on this clonotype: This could be a read error, since a much larger clone is one nucleotide away. The chain combines TRBV27 with TRBJ2-3; 9 bases line up with TRBD1. Germline lookup yields CDR1 MNHEY and CDR2 SMNVEV (reference sequence). The CDR3 is 13 residues long. The CDR3: CACSWTGDDTQYF. CDR3 in DNA: TGTGCCTGCAGTTGGACAGGGGATGATACGCAGTATTTT.

The rearrangement uses TRBV20-1 and TRBJ2-3, with a tentative D call TRBD1 (6 bases). V was clipped by 6 bases and J by 4 bases, with 20 bases between them. Per germline, CDR1 DFQATT and CDR2 SNEGSKA (reference sequence). CDR3 length: 15 amino acids. This CDR3 is CSALRPETGPDTQYF. The DNA of the CDR3 is TGCAGTGCCCTCCGCCCCGAGACAGGCCCAGATACGCAGTATTTT.

In the case of this clonotype: Since a much larger clone is just one base distant, this may be a read error. The chain employs TRBV29-1 and TRBJ2-1; TRBD2 agrees at 8 bases. The CDR3 covers 15 residues. The germline CDR1 and CDR2 sequences are SQVTM and ANQGSEA. Written as DNA, the CDR3 is TGCGGCGTCCCCGGGACTAGGGCCTTGAGCAATGAGCAGTTCTTC. Translation gives CGVPGTRALSNEQFF.

This clonotype was picked up many times. This chain connects TRBV27 to TRBJ1-4; a weak D match, TRBD1 (5 bases). The V gene's germline CDR1 is MNHEY and CDR2 SMNVEV (reference sequence). Trimming shortened V by 7 bases and J by 6 bases, and 18 bases separated the two germline ends. The CDR3 contains 15 residues. The CDR3 DNA sequence: TGTGCCAGCACCCCTCGGGGCCTGATAGATGAAAAACTGTTTTTT. Its translation: CASTPRGLIDEKLFF.

This clonotype was recorded a few times. V usage is TRBV7-2 and J usage is TRBJ2-1, with D perhaps matching TRBD1 (5 bases). The closer fit of TRBJ2-7 to the DNA end suggests the J call may be wrong. Per germline, CDR1 SGHTA and CDR2 FQGNSA. The CDR3 spans 14 residues. For the CDR3, the DNA is TGTGCCAGCAGCTTAGGGGGCGCTTACAATGAGCAGTACTTC. Protein product: CASSLGGAYNEQYF.

This rearrangement joins TRBV29-1 to TRBJ2-7, with 9 nucleotides matching TRBD1. The assigned J gene may be wrong: the sequence end matches TRBJ2-5 better. The CDR3 extends over 13 amino acids. Germline V lookup: CDR1 SQVTM, CDR2 ANQGSEA. CDR3: CSGNTGGTETQYF. The CDR3 DNA sequence: TGCAGCGGCAACACAGGGGGCACGGAGACCCAGTACTTC.

The sample holds a few counts of this clonotype. The V call is TRBV28, the J call TRBJ2-7, with D perhaps matching TRBD1 or TRBD2 (5 bases each). CDR1 and CDR2 from the germline V gene are MDHEN and SYDVKM. V gave up 1 base and J gave up 5 bases, with 9 bases separating them. The CDR3 is made up of 13 amino acids. The CDR3: CASSLLGVNEQYF. CDR3 in DNA: TGTGCCAGCAGTTTATTGGGGGTCAACGAGCAGTACTTC.

There are a few counts of this clonotype. This chain links TRBV6-6 with TRBJ1-2; 9 bases line up with TRBD1. V gave up 5 bases and J gave up 4 bases; unmatched junction bases: 8. This CDR3 contains 15 residues. In germline, CDR1 is MNHNY, CDR2 SVGAGI (reference sequence). CDR3 sequence: CASSRLRDRAYGYTF. Written as DNA, the CDR3 is TGTGCCAGCAGTCGCCTCCGGGACAGGGCCTATGGCTACACCTTC.

The chain employs TRBV4-1 and TRBJ2-1; 11 nucleotides align to TRBD2. This CDR3 has 18 residues. CDR1 and CDR2 (germline): MGHRA, YSYEKL. V lost 4 bases and J lost 0; bases outside the gene matches: 8. The CDR3 DNA reads as TGCGCCAGCAGCCGGGGGATAGCGGGGGGGGGCTCCTACAATGAGCAGTTCTTC. It translates to CASSRGIAGGGSYNEQFF.

This clonotype has only a few counts. The rearrangement links TRBV10-3 to TRBJ2-1; possible D gene TRBD1, 6 bases. The CDR3 runs 16 residues. The V and J ends lost 6 bases and 0 bases respectively, with 15 bases between them. Germline assignment: CDR1 ENHRY and CDR2 SYGVKD. The CDR3 bases are TGTGCCATCAGCGCGTGGACAGCCAGCTCCTACAATGAGCAGTTCTTC. Amino acid sequence: CAISAWTASSYNEQFF.